Listed here are 30 T cell receptor beta chains from one sample, sequenced in a study of blood T cell repertoires in COVID-19. The table came from immunoSEQ multiplex PCR; TCRdb's copy has only in-frame clones and leaves some out. Of approximately 140,000 clones in the sample, 70% to 85% were seen once. Sequencing was done on a sample of peripheral blood. The receptors derive from a human donor in a cohort sampled during active COVID-19.

This rearrangement joins TRBV15 to TRBJ1-1; D remains unclear. The V end was cut by 5 bases, the J end by 0 bases, with 13 bases between. The CDR3 loop spans 15 amino acids. Germline values: CDR1 LNHNV, CDR2 YYDKDF (reference sequence). The CDR3 DNA sequence: TGTGCCACCAGCCCCTTCCGTACAGTGAACACTGAAGCTTTCTTT. Protein product: CATSPFRTVNTEAFF.

The genes are TRBV7-3 and TRBJ1-1; D unclear. The CDR3 totals 13 residues. Germline V gene data show CDR1 as SGHTA and CDR2 as FQGTGA. Trimming took 1 base from V and 1 from J, leaving 4 bases between them. The CDR3 DNA reads TGTGCCAGCAGCTTAATAGAGAACACTGAAGCTTTCTTT. This encodes CASSLIENTEAFF. Drawing the rest from reference TRBV7-3 and TRBJ1-1, the complete variable domain is GAGVSQTPSNKVTEKGKYVELRCDPISGHTALYWYRQSLGQGPEFLIYFQGTGAADDSGLPNDRFFAVRPEGSVSTLKIQRTERGDSAVYLCASSLIENTEAFFGQGTRLTVV.

V and J are TRBV4-2 and TRBJ2-1; D is uncertain. Trimming took off 0 bases at V and 0 bases at J, with 6 bases between the two ends. Germline assignment: CDR1 LGHNA and CDR2 YNFKEQ. This CDR3 comprises 15 residues. The CDR3 is CASSQDLRSYNEQFF. The CDR3 coding sequence is TGTGCCAGCAGCCAAGATCTGCGCTCCTACAATGAGCAGTTCTTC.

This chain joins TRBV9 and TRBJ1-3; D is possibly TRBD1 (5 bases). The V gene's germline CDR1 is SGDLS and CDR2 YYNGEE. This CDR3 has 16 residues. Trimming took off 0 bases at V and 2 bases at J, with 12 bases between the two ends. CDR3 nucleotide sequence: TGTGCCAGCAGCGTAGAGGCCAGGGCCCCTGGAAACACCATATATTTT. This sequence encodes CASSVEARAPGNTIYF.

This clone was recorded once. The V and J genes are TRBV6-5 and TRBJ2-2; 9 nucleotides agree with TRBD1. CDR1 is MNHEY and CDR2 is SVGAGI in the germline V gene. This CDR3 is built from 16 residues. J was trimmed by 7 bases and V by 4 bases; bases with no gene match: 10. DNA for the CDR3: TGTGCCAGCAGTTTGGGTAGGGGACAGGGTGACGGGGAGCTGTTTTTT. The encoded protein is CASSLGRGQGDGELFF.

This chain uses TRBV5-6 with TRBJ1-6, with 7 bases matching TRBD1. This CDR3 region has 14 residues. CDR1 and CDR2 from the germline V gene are SGHDT and YYEEEE. V lost 0 bases and J lost 7; bases outside the gene matches: 1. Here the CDR3 DNA reads TGTGCCAGCAGCTTGGAACAGGGGAATTCACCCCTCCACTTT. Protein sequence: CASSLEQGNSPLHF.

This rearrangement joins TRBV7-2 to TRBJ2-5; D ambiguous. The CDR3 is 14 residues long. Trimming removed 2 bases at V and 5 bases at J, with 12 bases between. Germline CDR1 is SGHTA and CDR2 is FQGNSA. CDR3 amino acids: CASSLSRALETQYF. In DNA form, the CDR3 reads TGTGCCAGCAGCTTAAGTAGAGCTTTGGAGACCCAGTACTTC.

The V call is TRBV7-2, the J call TRBJ1-1; weak D call: TRBD1 (6 bases). V dropped 5 bases and J dropped 5 bases, with 21 bases sitting between them. CDR3 length equals 16 residues. The germline gives CDR1 SGHTA, CDR2 FQGNSA. In DNA form, the CDR3 reads TGTGCCAGCAGCCCTTGGTACAGGGCCCGAGGGACTGAAGCTTTCTTT. This translates into CASSPWYRARGTEAFF.

CDR3 protein: CASSFTSYGYTF. CDR3 coding DNA: TGTGCCAGCAGTTTTACAAGCTATGGCTACACCTTC. This chain connects TRBV12-3 or TRBV12-4 to TRBJ1-2, with D unresolved. The V gene lost 3 bases and the J gene lost 4 bases, with 6 bases spanning the gap. The CDR3 contains 12 residues.

CDR3 residues: CASSGGSYGYTF. In DNA, the CDR3 is TGTGCCAGCTCAGGGGGGTCCTATGGCTACACCTTC. The chain couples TRBV6-6 to TRBJ1-2; TRBD1 aligns across 7 bases. With 8 bases clipped from V and 4 bases from J, the junction kept 4 bases outside the gene matches. CDR3 length: 12 residues. In germline, CDR1 is MNHNY, CDR2 SVGAGI (reference sequence).

The chain carries TRBV19 and TRBJ1-5, with D perhaps TRBD1 (6 bases). Trimming removed 7 bases from V and 2 bases from J, with 18 bases in between. The length of the CDR3 is 16 residues. CDR1 is LNHDA, CDR2 SQIVND, per germline (reference sequence). The CDR3 sequence: CASTRQDFLGNQPQHF. The CDR3, as DNA: TGTGCCAGTACGAGACAGGACTTTTTGGGCAATCAGCCCCAGCATTTT. Full variable domain (missing parts from reference TRBV19 and TRBJ1-5): DGGITQSPKYLFRKEGQNVTLSCEQNLNHDAMYWYRQDPGQGLRLIYYSQIVNDFQKGDIAEGYSVSREKKESFPLTVTSAQKNPTAFYLCASTRQDFLGNQPQHFGDGTRLSIL.

V and J are TRBV28 and TRBJ1-5; 10 nucleotides line up with TRBD1. The germline V gene has CDR1 MDHEN and CDR2 SYDVKM. The CDR3 consists of 15 residues. Trimming removed 7 bases from V and 1 base from J; junction bases left unmatched: 4. CDR3 protein: CASNSGQGSNQPQHF. The CDR3 DNA is TGTGCCAGCAACTCGGGACAGGGGAGCAATCAGCCCCAGCATTTT. Complete variable domain (other parts from reference TRBV28 and TRBJ1-5): DVKVTQSSRYLVKRTGEKVFLECVQDMDHENMFWYRQDPGLGLRLIYFSYDVKMKEKGDIPEGYSVSREKKERFSLILESASTNQTSMYLCASNSGQGSNQPQHFGDGTRLSIL.

The chain employs TRBV10-3 and TRBJ2-2; 7 bases fit TRBD2. V shed 6 bases, J shed 11 bases, and the junction held 3 bases outside the gene matches. CDR3 length: 11 residues. From germline, CDR1 is ENHRY and CDR2 SYGVKD. The CDR3 region is CAIRGRGELFF. CDR3 coding DNA: TGTGCCATCAGGGGGAGGGGAGAGCTGTTTTTT.

The rearrangement joins TRBV12-3 or TRBV12-4 to TRBJ2-3; no firm D call. V shed 2 bases and J shed 6 bases, with 6 bases lying between them. The CDR3 consists of 12 residues. CDR3 residues: CASSLSPDTQYF. In DNA form, the CDR3 reads TGTGCCAGCAGTTTATCTCCGGATACGCAGTATTTT.

CDR3 DNA sequence: TGTGCCAGCAGGAATACAGGGGATGACTATGGCTACACCTTC. This codes for CASRNTGDDYGYTF. V usage is TRBV3-1 (or the pseudogene TRBV3-2) and J usage is TRBJ1-2; TRBD1 matches 7 bases. CDR1 is LGHDT and CDR2 is YNNKEL in the germline V gene (reference sequence). The CDR3 is 14 residues long. Losses at the gene ends were 6 bases for V and 3 bases for J; bases not matched to a gene: 7.

The rearrangement uses TRBV11-2 and TRBJ1-6; D remains ambiguous. The CDR3 loop spans 14 amino acids. The V end was cut by 5 bases, the J end by 5 bases, with 10 bases between. CDR1 is SGHAT, CDR2 FQNNGV, per germline. The CDR3 region has the DNA TGTGCCAGCAGCGAATATACAGATAATTCACCCCTCCACTTT. Translated: CASSEYTDNSPLHF.

CDR3 sequence reads: CASSFAGAGGYTF. CDR3 coding DNA: TGTGCCAGCAGCTTTGCGGGGGCTGGTGGCTACACCTTC. This sequence joins TRBV5-4 and TRBJ1-2; perhaps TRBD1 as D (6 bases). V gave up 2 bases and J gave up 7 bases, with 12 bases separating them. CDR3 length: 13 amino acids. Germline CDR1 reads SGHNT; CDR2 reads YYREEE (reference sequence).

The chain carries TRBV19 and TRBJ2-1, with 13 bases lining up with TRBD2. Germline-derived CDR1 and CDR2 are LNHDA and SQIVND (reference sequence). The CDR3 consists of 14 residues. V trimming: 6 bases; J trimming: 10 bases; junction bases outside the gene matches: 6. CDR3 region: CASRRTSGGEEQFF. The CDR3 DNA follows: TGTGCCAGTAGGCGGACTAGCGGGGGCGAGGAGCAGTTCTTC.

The gene calls are TRBV11-1 and TRBJ1-2; D not certain. The CDR3 spans 13 residues. Trimming removed 5 bases from V and 8 bases from J, with 15 bases in between. Germline V lookup: CDR1 SGHAT, CDR2 FQDESV (reference sequence). The CDR3 loop is CASSPQLGAGYTF. The CDR3 DNA reads as TGTGCCAGCAGCCCTCAGCTCGGAGCAGGCTACACCTTC.

The chain is built from TRBV2 and TRBJ1-5, with D unresolved. V lost 6 bases to trimming and J lost 0 bases, with 9 bases between them. CDR3 length equals 14 residues. Germline V gene data show CDR1 as SNHLY and CDR2 as FYNNEI. CDR3 in DNA: TGTGCCAGCAGCCGGGAATATAGCAATCAGCCCCAGCATTTT. It translates to CASSREYSNQPQHF.

This chain links TRBV5-4 with TRBJ2-5; 9 nucleotides agree with TRBD2. Germline V gene lookup returns CDR1 SGHNT and CDR2 YYREEE (reference sequence). V shed 1 base, J shed 1 base, and the junction held 2 bases outside the gene matches. The CDR3 extends over 15 amino acids. The CDR3 DNA reads TGTGCCAGCAGCTTGCAGCGGGGGGCCCAAGAGACCCAGTACTTC. This gives the protein CASSLQRGAQETQYF.

This chain links TRBV4-1 with TRBJ1-2, with a possible D match to TRBD1 (6 bases). Trimming took off 3 bases at V and 5 bases at J, with 16 bases between the two ends. The germline gives CDR1 MGHRA, CDR2 YSYEKL. There are 15 residues in the CDR3. The CDR3 region has the DNA TGCGCCAGCAGCCAGACAGACAGGATCTTATATGGCTACACCTTC. Protein: CASSQTDRILYGYTF.

This chain uses TRBV7-2 with TRBJ2-7, with TRBD1 as a possible D gene (5 bases). The CDR3 length is 11 residues. Germline loops: CDR1 SGHTA, CDR2 FQGNSA. Trimming took off 5 bases at V and 6 bases at J, with 8 bases between the two ends. CDR3 in DNA: TGTGCCAGCAGCCCCCAGGGCGAGCAGTACTTC. It is translated as CASSPQGEQYF. Full variable domain (outside the CDR3, taken from reference TRBV7-2 and TRBJ2-7): GAGVSQSPSNKVTEKGKDVELRCDPISGHTALYWYRQSLGQGLEFLIYFQGNSAPDKSGLPSDRFSAERTGGSVSTLTIQRTQQEDSAVYLCASSPQGEQYFGPGTRLTVT.

In this sample, this clone turned up a few times. The genes are TRBV7-8 and TRBJ2-7; 8 positions agree with TRBD1. The length of the CDR3 is 14 residues. V lost 5 bases, J lost 2 bases, and 5 bases stayed unmatched. Germline CDR1 reads SGHVS; CDR2 reads FQNEAQ. This CDR3 is CASSATGAAYEQYF. The CDR3, as DNA: TGTGCCAGCAGCGCGACAGGGGCAGCCTACGAGCAGTACTTC.

The V call is TRBV2, the J call TRBJ2-1; TRBD2 is a possible D gene (5 bases). This CDR3 comprises 12 residues. V was cut by 4 bases and J by 7 bases, with 8 bases left in between. Germline CDR1 and CDR2: SNHLY and FYNNEI. CDR3: CASSGTGNEQFF. In DNA form, the CDR3 reads TGTGCCAGCAGTGGGACTGGGAATGAGCAGTTCTTC.

CDR3 protein: CASRGIGEEKLFF. The CDR3 DNA follows: TGTGCCAGCCGGGGAATTGGGGAAGAAAAACTGTTTTTT. The chain has TRBV6-5 and TRBJ1-4; D uncertain. The CDR3 is 13 amino acids. Trimming took off 8 bases at V and 8 bases at J, with 15 bases between the two ends. Germline V lookup: CDR1 MNHEY, CDR2 SVGAGI.

The rearrangement links TRBV28 to TRBJ1-6, with 7 positions matching TRBD1. Per the germline V gene, CDR1 is MDHEN and CDR2 is SYDVKM. There are 12 residues in the CDR3. V was clipped by 7 bases and J by 13 bases; unmatched bases: 7. In DNA, the CDR3 is TGTGCCAGCACTACGACAGGGAGGCCCCTCCACTTT. It encodes CASTTTGRPLHF.

This clone has just a few counts. The CDR3 DNA sequence: TGTGCCAGCAGCCCTATAAACACCGGGGAGCTGTTTTTT. It specifies CASSPINTGELFF. The genes are TRBV3-1 (or the pseudogene TRBV3-2) and TRBJ2-2; D not resolved. The CDR3 length is 13 residues. The germline V gene has CDR1 LGHDT and CDR2 YNNKEL (reference sequence). V was shortened by 4 bases and J by 2 bases, with 5 bases between the two germline ends.

V gene TRBV30 combines with J gene TRBJ2-1; possibly TRBD2 for D (5 bases). The CDR3 runs to 13 residues. Germline CDR1 reads GTSNPN; CDR2 reads SVGIG (reference sequence). Trimming stripped 3 bases from V and 5 bases from J, with 11 bases between. The CDR3 sequence: CAWRGGFNNEQFF. Written as DNA, the CDR3 is TGTGCCTGGAGAGGAGGTTTCAACAATGAGCAGTTCTTC. Combining the CDR3 with reference TRBV30 and TRBJ2-1 gives the whole variable domain SQTIHQWPATLVQPVGSPLSLECTVEGTSNPNLYWYRQAAGRGLQLLFYSVGIGQISSEVPQNLSASRPQDRQFILSSKKLLLSDSGFYLCAWRGGFNNEQFFGPGTRLTVL.

The chain uses TRBV28 and TRBJ1-1, with TRBD1 identical over 10 bases. After removal of 6 bases from V and 9 bases from J, the junction contained 7 bases not matched to a gene. The CDR3 has 13 residues. The germline V gene encodes CDR1 MDHEN and CDR2 SYDVKM. CDR3 sequence: CASSRTGGDKAFF. In DNA, the CDR3 is TGTGCCAGCAGCAGGACAGGGGGTGACAAAGCTTTCTTT. The full variable domain, in which reference TRBV28 and TRBJ1-1 provide the parts outside the CDR3, is DVKVTQSSRYLVKRTGEKVFLECVQDMDHENMFWYRQDPGLGLRLIYFSYDVKMKEKGDIPEGYSVSREKKERFSLILESASTNQTSMYLCASSRTGGDKAFFGQGTRLTVV.